This is a list of T cell receptor beta chains from one sample in a study of cytomegalovirus exposure and HLA in healthy donors. The data were produced by immunoSEQ multiplex PCR, yet TCRdb's version contains in-frame clones alone and is incomplete. The table includes some 120,000 clones, 15% detected once. Source material: PBMCs. These receptors all come from a woman aged 18-29 years in good health and CMV-seronegative. Both conserved end residues are part of each CDR3. A D gene is named only where the DNA matches it firmly. Only some rows state a clone size, as once, few, many or a class for expanded clones.

D gene: TRBD2
V gene: TRBV5-1
clone size: few
J gene: TRBJ2-5
CDR3 protein: CASSIAGGTLETQYF
CDR3 DNA: TGCGCCAGCAGCATAGCGGGGGGGACTCTAGAGACCCAGTACTTC

D gene: NA
V gene: TRBV29-1
clone size: NA
J gene: TRBJ2-5
CDR3 protein: CSVEELQETQYF
CDR3 DNA: TGCAGCGTTGAAGAACTGCAAGAGACCCAGTACTTC

D gene: NA
V gene: TRBV19
clone size: few
J gene: TRBJ1-4
CDR3 protein: CASSPHRDGNEKLFF
CDR3 DNA: TGTGCCAGTAGCCCTCACAGGGATGGTAATGAAAAACTGTTTTTT

D gene: NA
V gene: TRBV13
clone size: NA
J gene: TRBJ2-3
CDR3 protein: CASSPTQIRVNTQYF
CDR3 DNA: TGTGCCAGCAGCCCTACCCAGATCAGGGTGAATACGCAGTATTTT

D gene: TRBD2
V gene: TRBV7-9
clone size: few
J gene: TRBJ2-3
CDR3 protein: CASSLVGRDTQYF
CDR3 DNA: TGTGCCAGCAGCTTGGTCGGGAGGGATACGCAGTATTTT

D gene: TRBD1
V gene: TRBV15
clone size: few
J gene: TRBJ2-5
CDR3 protein: CASLRQGEETQYF
CDR3 DNA: TGTGCCTCACTTAGACAGGGTGAAGAGACCCAGTACTTC

D gene: TRBD1
V gene: TRBV28
clone size: NA
J gene: TRBJ1-5
CDR3 protein: CASSNRGSNQPQHF
CDR3 DNA: TGTGCCAGCAGTAACAGGGGTAGCAATCAGCCCCAGCATTTT

D gene: NA
V gene: TRBV27
clone size: few
J gene: TRBJ2-6
CDR3 protein: CASSLGGANVLTF
CDR3 DNA: TGTGCCAGCAGTTTAGGCGGGGCCAACGTCCTGACTTTC

D gene: TRBD2
V gene: TRBV7-6
clone size: many
J gene: TRBJ2-1
CDR3 protein: CASSLALVAGKQFF
CDR3 DNA: TGTGCCAGCAGCTTAGCGCTAGTAGCGGGGAAGCAGTTCTTC

D gene: TRBD2
V gene: TRBV14
clone size: NA
J gene: TRBJ2-3
CDR3 protein: CASSLAGGPNGTDTQYF
CDR3 DNA: TGTGCCAGCAGCCTAGCGGGGGGGCCAAATGGGACAGATACGCAGTATTTT

D gene: NA
V gene: TRBV28
clone size: NA
J gene: TRBJ1-4
CDR3 protein: CASSFQGTNEKLFF
CDR3 DNA: TGTGCCAGCAGTTTCCAGGGGACTAATGAAAAACTGTTTTTT

D gene: NA
V gene: TRBV2
clone size: few
J gene: TRBJ2-6
CDR3 protein: CASSDQVGGANVLTF
CDR3 DNA: TGTGCCAGCAGTGATCAGGTTGGTGGGGCCAACGTCCTGACTTTC

D gene: NA
V gene: TRBV2
clone size: few
J gene: TRBJ2-1
CDR3 protein: CASSESGGGSNEQFF
CDR3 DNA: TGTGCCAGCAGTGAAAGTGGGGGGGGCTCCAATGAGCAGTTCTTC

D gene: NA
V gene: TRBV7-3
clone size: NA
J gene: TRBJ1-6
CDR3 protein: CASSLTYQNSPLHF
CDR3 DNA: TGTGCCAGCAGCTTAACGTACCAGAATTCACCCCTCCACTTT

D gene: TRBD1
V gene: TRBV9
clone size: few
J gene: TRBJ1-2
CDR3 protein: CASSPGQGARGYTF
CDR3 DNA: TGTGCCAGCAGCCCAGGACAGGGGGCTCGCGGCTACACCTTC

D gene: NA
V gene: TRBV18
clone size: NA
J gene: TRBJ2-4
CDR3 protein: CASSPGLAKNIQYF
CDR3 DNA: TGTGCCAGCTCGCCGGGGTTAGCCAAAAACATTCAGTACTTC

D gene: NA
V gene: TRBV29-1
clone size: NA
J gene: TRBJ2-1
CDR3 protein: CSATDDIYNEQFF
CDR3 DNA: TGCAGCGCCACGGATGACATCTACAATGAGCAGTTCTTC

D gene: NA
V gene: TRBV2
clone size: few
J gene: TRBJ2-7
CDR3 protein: CASRPREMAYEQYF
CDR3 DNA: TGTGCCAGCAGACCGAGGGAAATGGCCTACGAGCAGTACTTC

D gene: NA
V gene: TRBV13
clone size: few
J gene: TRBJ2-7
CDR3 protein: CASSLLLGGGYEQYF
CDR3 DNA: TGTGCCAGCAGCTTGCTTTTGGGGGGTGGCTACGAGCAGTACTTC

D gene: TRBD1
V gene: TRBV11-2
clone size: few
J gene: TRBJ1-2
CDR3 protein: CASSPDRGRVYGYTF
CDR3 DNA: TGTGCCAGCAGCCCAGACAGGGGGCGAGTCTATGGCTACACCTTC

D gene: TRBD1
V gene: TRBV19
clone size: few
J gene: TRBJ2-7
CDR3 protein: CASSIITGGADEQYF
CDR3 DNA: TGTGCCAGTAGTATCATTACAGGGGGCGCCGACGAGCAGTACTTC

D gene: TRBD1
V gene: TRBV5-1
clone size: many
J gene: TRBJ1-3
CDR3 protein: CASSLGQGATHTIYF
CDR3 DNA: TGCGCCAGCAGCCTCGGACAGGGGGCGACGCACACCATATATTTT

D gene: NA
V gene: TRBV21-1
clone size: few
J gene: TRBJ1-6
CDR3 protein: CASSRSTGEASPLHF
CDR3 DNA: TGTGCCAGCAGCAGATCGACAGGGGAGGCTTCACCCCTCCACTTT

D gene: NA
V gene: TRBV6-5
clone size: few
J gene: TRBJ1-5
CDR3 protein: CASSWGLNQPQHF
CDR3 DNA: TGTGCCAGCAGTTGGGGACTCAATCAGCCCCAGCATTTT

D gene: NA
V gene: TRBV27
clone size: few
J gene: TRBJ1-1
CDR3 protein: CASSWDIMNTEAFF
CDR3 DNA: TGTGCCAGCAGTTGGGACATCATGAACACTGAAGCTTTCTTT

D gene: TRBD1
V gene: TRBV27
clone size: few
J gene: TRBJ2-7
CDR3 protein: CASSLSRTGSSYEQYF
CDR3 DNA: TGTGCCAGCAGTTTATCCCGGACAGGAAGTTCCTACGAGCAGTACTTC

D gene: NA
V gene: TRBV5-4
clone size: few
J gene: TRBJ1-6
CDR3 protein: CASSLGRVYNSPLHF
CDR3 DNA: TGTGCCAGCAGCTTGGGCAGGGTCTATAATTCACCCCTCCACTTT

D gene: NA
V gene: TRBV4-3
clone size: few
J gene: TRBJ2-7
CDR3 protein: CASSYRDNPYEQYF
CDR3 DNA: TGCGCCAGCAGCTACCGGGACAATCCCTACGAGCAGTACTTC

D gene: TRBD2
V gene: TRBV27
clone size: few
J gene: TRBJ2-7
CDR3 protein: CASSLREGSYEQYF
CDR3 DNA: TGTGCCAGCAGTTTAAGGGAGGGCTCCTACGAGCAGTACTTC

D gene: TRBD1
V gene: TRBV5-1
clone size: NA
J gene: TRBJ2-7
CDR3 protein: CASTPGDSSYEQYF
CDR3 DNA: TGCGCCAGCACCCCAGGGGACAGCTCCTACGAGCAGTACTTC

D gene: NA
V gene: TRBV6-1
clone size: NA
J gene: TRBJ2-4
CDR3 protein: CASSELGSGVGKNIQYF
CDR3 DNA: TGTGCCAGCAGTGAATTGGGCTCCGGTGTAGGCAAAAACATTCAGTACTTC

D gene: TRBD2
V gene: TRBV5-6
clone size: few
J gene: TRBJ2-5
CDR3 protein: CASSLASGGGHGTQYF
CDR3 DNA: TGTGCCAGCAGCTTGGCTAGCGGGGGGGGACATGGGACCCAGTACTTC

D gene: NA
V gene: TRBV18
clone size: NA
J gene: TRBJ1-1
CDR3 protein: CASSPLPLEGTEAFF
CDR3 DNA: TGTGCCAGCTCACCACTCCCGCTGGAGGGCACTGAAGCTTTCTTT

D gene: NA
V gene: TRBV4-3
clone size: few
J gene: TRBJ2-3
CDR3 protein: CASSQEVDYTDTQYF
CDR3 DNA: TGCGCCAGCAGCCAAGAGGTCGACTACACAGATACGCAGTATTTT

D gene: TRBD2
V gene: TRBV7-2
clone size: NA
J gene: TRBJ2-5
CDR3 protein: CASSFGGGQETQYF
CDR3 DNA: TGTGCCAGCAGCTTCGGGGGGGGCCAAGAGACCCAGTACTTC

D gene: TRBD1
V gene: TRBV10-3
clone size: NA
J gene: TRBJ1-6
CDR3 protein: CAISESTGGGSPLHF
CDR3 DNA: TGTGCCATCAGTGAGTCGACAGGGGGTGGTTCACCCCTCCACTTT

D gene: NA
V gene: TRBV5-4
clone size: NA
J gene: TRBJ2-3
CDR3 protein: CASRRASTDTQYF
CDR3 DNA: TGTGCCAGCAGGAGGGCTAGCACAGATACGCAGTATTTT

D gene: TRBD1
V gene: TRBV6-1
clone size: NA
J gene: TRBJ1-4
CDR3 protein: CASTLDREREKLFF
CDR3 DNA: TGTGCCAGCACTCTGGACAGGGAACGCGAAAAACTGTTTTTT

D gene: TRBD2
V gene: TRBV4-2
clone size: few
J gene: TRBJ2-2
CDR3 protein: CASSALAGGNTGELFF
CDR3 DNA: TGTGCCAGCAGCGCGCTAGCGGGGGGGAACACCGGGGAGCTGTTTTTT

D gene: NA
V gene: TRBV30
clone size: few
J gene: TRBJ2-1
CDR3 protein: CAWKGVGTGPNEQFF
CDR3 DNA: TGTGCCTGGAAGGGGGTCGGCACCGGTCCCAATGAGCAGTTCTTC

D gene: TRBD1
V gene: TRBV19
clone size: few
J gene: TRBJ1-1
CDR3 protein: CASSKQGPNTEAFF
CDR3 DNA: TGTGCCAGTAGTAAACAGGGGCCGAACACTGAAGCTTTCTTT

D gene: TRBD1
V gene: TRBV5-4
clone size: few
J gene: TRBJ1-1
CDR3 protein: CAGTPAGGMNTEAFF
CDR3 DNA: TGTGCCGGTACTCCGGCAGGGGGCATGAACACTGAAGCTTTCTTT